This TCR beta chain derives from a study of beta chain features in type 1 diabetes. General study points: cDNA-based sequencing might over-represent cells highly expressing TCR. TCRB CDR3s from Type 1 diabetes patients were moderately but significantly shorter in all four CD4+ subsets.

Germline CDR1 is KGHSH and CDR2 is LQKENI. This CDR3 spans 14 amino acids. Trimming shortened V by 3 bases and J by 6 bases, and 15 bases separated the two germline ends. This clone was seen more than once but under ten times. The antigen is not known. Sorting with CD45RO/CCR7/CD25/CD127/CD95/CD27 yielded naive, central memory, regulatory and stem-like memory CD4+ cells. Expressed TCRB transcripts were sequenced because the entire RNA isolate underwent reverse transcription. Naive, central memory and regulatory T cell samples yielded about 3.9 million reads on average. Some clones are missing from TCRdb's copy, which holds only in-frame ones; the method was immunoSEQ multiplex PCR. The sample lists more than 300,000 clones, 7.5% to 9% occurring once.

This receptor was taken from a woman between 18 and 29 years old in good health. The sample consisted of central memory CD4+ T cells from blood. The V call is TRBV18, the J call TRBJ2-7, with D perhaps matching TRBD1 or TRBD2 (5 bases each). The CDR3 is CASSPSSGRPEQYF. Here the CDR3 DNA reads TGTGCCAGCTCACCTAGTTCGGGACGGCCCGAGCAGTACTTC.